This record concerns one T cell receptor (beta chain) sequence. The data originate from a study of T-cell memory formation after mild COVID-19. TCRdb analysed the 5' RACE reads with MiXCR anew, one entry per CDR3 protein. This table holds approximately 450,000 distinct CDR3 sequences, about 20% found once. With V trimmed by 0 bases and J by 6 bases, 3 bases remained unmatched. Germline V gene lookup returns CDR1 LGHDT and CDR2 YNNKEL (reference sequence). The length of the CDR3 is 14 residues. This chain links TRBV3-1 with TRBJ1-2; 8 bases fit TRBD1. The sequencing sample was made of PBMCs or a T cell subset sorted from them (not recorded which). This TCR was recovered from an adult woman who had mild COVID-19 (a few samples of this study predate the infection). Cell type and time point are not known. The CDR3 sequence: CASSQETGANGYTF. CDR3 nucleotide sequence: TGTGCCAGCAGCCAAGAGACAGGGGCTAATGGCTACACCTTC.